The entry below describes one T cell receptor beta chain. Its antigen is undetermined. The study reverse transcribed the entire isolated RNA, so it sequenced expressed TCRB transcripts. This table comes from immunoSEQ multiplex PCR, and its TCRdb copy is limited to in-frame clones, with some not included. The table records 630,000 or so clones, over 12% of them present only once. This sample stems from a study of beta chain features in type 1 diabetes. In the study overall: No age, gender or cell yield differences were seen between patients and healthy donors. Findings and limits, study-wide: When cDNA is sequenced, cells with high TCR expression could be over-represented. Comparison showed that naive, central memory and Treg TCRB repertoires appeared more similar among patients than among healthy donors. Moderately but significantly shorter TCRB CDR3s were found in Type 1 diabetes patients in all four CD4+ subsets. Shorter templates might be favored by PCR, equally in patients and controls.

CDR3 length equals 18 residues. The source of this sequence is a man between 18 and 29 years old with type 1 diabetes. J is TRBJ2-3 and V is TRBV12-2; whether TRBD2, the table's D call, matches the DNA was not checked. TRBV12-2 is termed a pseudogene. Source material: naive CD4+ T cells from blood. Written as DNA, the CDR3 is TGTGCAAGTCGCCACCGGGATAGCGGGGGCCAGAGCACAGATACGCAGTATTTT. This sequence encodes CASRHRDSGGQSTDTQYF.